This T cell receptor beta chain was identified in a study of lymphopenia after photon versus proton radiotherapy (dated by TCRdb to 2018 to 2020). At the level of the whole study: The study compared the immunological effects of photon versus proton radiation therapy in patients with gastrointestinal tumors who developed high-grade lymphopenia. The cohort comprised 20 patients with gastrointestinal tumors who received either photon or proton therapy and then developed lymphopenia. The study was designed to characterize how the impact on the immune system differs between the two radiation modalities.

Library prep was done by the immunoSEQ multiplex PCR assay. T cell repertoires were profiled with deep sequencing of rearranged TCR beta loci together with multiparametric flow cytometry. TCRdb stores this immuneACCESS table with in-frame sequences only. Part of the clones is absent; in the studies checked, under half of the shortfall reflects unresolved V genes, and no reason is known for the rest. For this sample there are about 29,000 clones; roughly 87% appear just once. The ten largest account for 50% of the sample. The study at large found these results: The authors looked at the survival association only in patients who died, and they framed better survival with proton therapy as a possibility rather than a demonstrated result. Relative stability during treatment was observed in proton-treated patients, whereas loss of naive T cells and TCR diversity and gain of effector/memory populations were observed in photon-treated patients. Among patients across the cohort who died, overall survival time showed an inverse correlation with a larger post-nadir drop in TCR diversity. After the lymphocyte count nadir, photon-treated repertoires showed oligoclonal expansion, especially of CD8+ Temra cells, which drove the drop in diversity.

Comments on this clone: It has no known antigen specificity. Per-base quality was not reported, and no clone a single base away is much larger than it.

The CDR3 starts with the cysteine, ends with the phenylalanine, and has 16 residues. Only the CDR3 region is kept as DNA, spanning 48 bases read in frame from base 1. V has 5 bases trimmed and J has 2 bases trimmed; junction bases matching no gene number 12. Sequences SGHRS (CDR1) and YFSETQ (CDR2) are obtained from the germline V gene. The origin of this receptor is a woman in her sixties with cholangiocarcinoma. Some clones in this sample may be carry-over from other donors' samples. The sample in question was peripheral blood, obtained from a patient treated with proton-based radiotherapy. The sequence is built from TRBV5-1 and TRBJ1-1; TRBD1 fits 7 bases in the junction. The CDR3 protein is CASRGAYRGINTEAFF. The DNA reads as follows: TGCGCCAGCAGAGGGGCCTACAGGGGAATTAACACTGAAGCTTTCTTT.